This TCR beta chain was identified in a study of shared clonotypes between healthy human individuals. Study at large: Per donor, three plates held CD4 naive cells, three held CD4 memory, two held CD8 naive and one held CD8 memory.

How the authors handled the data: Filtering differed since immunoSEQ provided only junctions, with no quality scores. This table comes from immunoSEQ multiplex PCR, and its TCRdb copy is limited to in-frame clones, with some not included. The V and J calls and clone size come from that table; D and trimming were worked out from the DNA. Altogether about 2.4 million clones are present, approximately 92% being singletons, with the ten largest covering 0.13% to 0.15%. V was pared by 4 bases and J by 3 bases, with 15 bases between. Germline V CDR1 and CDR2: MGHRA, YSYEKL. The CDR3 runs 15 residues. As concerns this clone: Its matching antigen is unknown.

Findings of the study overall: Naive CD4 clonotypes were shared across a few donors at 4% to 5%.

Sequencing was carried out using naive CD4+ T cells sorted from blood. Noted subset: CD45RA+ positively selected. The chain uses TRBV4-1 and TRBJ1-2; D may be TRBD1 (6 bases). This clonotype was obtained from a man aged 18 to 30 in good health. CDR3 region: CASSLVRTAHYGYTF. The CDR3, as DNA: TGCGCCAGCAGCCTTGTCCGGACAGCGCACTATGGCTACACCTTC.